The rows below give T cell receptor beta chains drawn from one sample of a study of graft-versus-host responses after intestinal transplantation. Their recognized antigens are unknown. The assay was immunoSEQ multiplex PCR, and TCRdb's table has in-frame clones only and misses some. This sample yields approximately 92,000 clones, of which around 90% are seen a single time; 6% belongs to the top ten. The specimen was unstimulated CD8+ T cells sorted from spleen or lymph node cells, collected before intestinal transplant. All receptors derive from a human donor who received an intestinal transplant. Both conserved end residues are part of each CDR3. D genes are given only for firm matches. Clone size, where shown, is once, few, many, or a class for clones that have expanded.

clone size,CDR3 length,V gene,D gene,J gene,CDR3 protein,CDR3 DNA
-,15,TRBV6-5,TRBD1,TRBJ2-5,CASSPGTGYQETQYF,TGTGCCAGCAGCCCCGGGACAGGCTACCAAGAGACCCAGTACTTC
-,12,TRBV29-1,-,TRBJ2-2,CSVEDPRGELFF,TGCAGCGTTGAAGATCCCCGGGGGGAGCTGTTTTTT
-,14,TRBV6-5,-,TRBJ2-2,CASSRELGTGELFF,TGTGCCAGCAGCCGGGAGTTGGGAACCGGGGAGCTGTTTTTT
-,17,TRBV9,TRBD1,TRBJ1-6,CASSAQGPGDYNSPLHF,TGTGCCAGCAGCGCACAGGGGCCCGGAGACTATAATTCACCCCTCCACTTT
-,15,TRBV19,TRBD2,TRBJ2-7,CASSATLAATYEQYF,TGTGCCAGTAGTGCGACACTAGCGGCAACCTACGAGCAGTACTTC
medium-sized,16,TRBV7-9,-,TRBJ1-6,CASSGGEGLNNSPLHF,TGTGCCAGCTCCGGGGGGGAGGGCCTTAATAATTCACCCCTCCACTTT
-,17,TRBV9,TRBD2,TRBJ2-3,CASSGHLAGGRTDTQYF,TGTGCCAGCAGCGGCCATCTTGCGGGGGGCCGCACAGATACGCAGTATTTT
-,15,TRBV5-4,-,TRBJ1-4,CASSLGTAIGEKLFF,TGTGCCAGCAGCTTGGGGACGGCTATCGGTGAAAAACTGTTTTTT
-,17,TRBV13,-,TRBJ1-4,CASSPRGAQGTNEKLFF,TGTGCCAGCAGCCCGAGGGGAGCACAAGGAACTAATGAAAAACTGTTTTTT
-,13,TRBV29-1,-,TRBJ2-7,CSVETLSSYEQYF,TGCAGCGTTGAAACGCTTTCCTCCTACGAGCAGTACTTC
-,16,TRBV7-9,-,TRBJ1-4,CASSLGFAAKKEKLFF,TGTGCCAGCAGCTTAGGGTTCGCGGCCAAAAAAGAAAAACTGTTTTTT
-,17,TRBV2,TRBD2,TRBJ2-1,CASSPGTSGGANNEQFF,TGTGCCAGCAGTCCGGGGACTAGCGGGGGGGCAAACAATGAGCAGTTCTTC
-,13,TRBV28,TRBD1,TRBJ1-2,CASSLGQNYGYTF,TGTGCCAGCAGTTTGGGACAGAACTATGGCTACACCTTC
-,12,TRBV6-5,-,TRBJ1-1,CASFPMNTEAFF,TGTGCCAGCTTCCCCATGAACACTGAAGCTTTCTTT
-,15,TRBV28,TRBD2,TRBJ2-1,CASTAGLAVYNEQFF,TGTGCCAGCACCGCCGGACTAGCGGTCTACAATGAGCAGTTCTTC
-,15,TRBV4-1,-,TRBJ1-2,CASSPLSRQVRGYTF,TGCGCCAGCAGCCCCCTAAGTCGACAGGTCCGAGGCTACACCTTC